The rows below give T cell receptor beta chains drawn from one sample of a study of blood T cells in healthy people across ages. One entry per CDR3 protein, called by TCRdb with MiXCR from the 5' RACE reads. This table has 920,000 or so distinct CDR3 sequences, more than 35% appearing once. The sample consisted of blood. These receptors all stem from a woman aged 55-69 years in good health. CDR3s include the opening cysteine and the closing phenylalanine or tryptophan. A D gene is named only where the DNA matches it firmly. Clone size appears in some rows only: once, few, many, or a class for an expanded clone.

size,J,V,D,DNA,CDR3
once,TRBJ2-3,TRBV11-2,NA,TGTGCCAGCAGCTTTAATAGATCTAATACACCTAGCACAGATACGCAGTATTTT,CASSFNRSNTPSTDTQYF
few,TRBJ2-3,TRBV18,NA,TGTGCCAGCTCACCGATGACAGATACGCAGTATTTT,CASSPMTDTQYF
few,TRBJ2-5,TRBV5-1,TRBD2,TGCGCCAGCAGCTTCCCTGGACGGAATAACCGACTAGCGGGAGTGGAGACCCAGTACTTC,CASSFPGRNNRLAGVETQYF
NA,TRBJ2-7,TRBV3-1,TRBD1,TGTGCCAGCAGCCAAACCCACAGGGGGGCCTACGAGCAGTACTTC,CASSQTHRGAYEQYF
NA,TRBJ2-7,TRBV4-1,NA,TGCGCCAGCAGCCAAGAAGGAGGGGGCTGGATAGTATACGAGCAGTACTTC,CASSQEGGGWIVYEQYF
NA,TRBJ2-7,TRBV5-5,NA,TGTGCCAGCAGCTTTGTGGGCCAGGCCTACGAGCAGTACTTC,CASSFVGQAYEQYF
few,TRBJ2-6,TRBV29-1,TRBD1,TGCAGCGTTGCTTTCCGGGACAGGGGGGCCAACGTCCTGACTTTC,CSVAFRDRGANVLTF
NA,TRBJ1-1,TRBV7-6,NA,TGTGCCAGCAGCTTAGCGCGAGCAGGGGACACTGAAGCTTTCTTT,CASSLARAGDTEAFF
NA,TRBJ2-2,TRBV29-1,NA,TGCAGCGGGGAGTTACCGAACACCGGGGAGCTGTTTTTT,CSGELPNTGELFF
NA,TRBJ2-1,TRBV25-1,NA,TGTGCCAGCAGTGAATACGGGAAAGGGAGGATGCTCGACAATGAGCAGTTCTTC,CASSEYGKGRMLDNEQFF
few,TRBJ1-5,TRBV6-1,TRBD1,TGTGCCAGCAGTGATTGGGACAGGGGACAGCCCCAGCATTTT,CASSDWDRGQPQHF
NA,TRBJ2-2,TRBV4-1,TRBD1,TGCGCCAGCAGCCAAGATCGGGACAGTGCGAACACCGGGGAGCTGTTTTTT,CASSQDRDSANTGELFF
NA,TRBJ1-1,TRBV6-5,NA,TGTGCCAGCAGTTATTTTAAGGGGTCGAACACTGAAGCTTTCTTT,CASSYFKGSNTEAFF
NA,TRBJ2-1,TRBV18,TRBD1,TGTGCCAGCTCACCACCGGGGGACAGGGGAATGAGAAATGAGCAGTTCTTC,CASSPPGDRGMRNEQFF
many,TRBJ1-2,TRBV9,NA,TGTGCCAGCAGCCCTGGGACTTCCTCTCGGGACTATGGCTACACCTTC,CASSPGTSSRDYGYTF
NA,TRBJ2-5,TRBV9,TRBD2,TGTGCCAGCAGCGCGCCCTCGCCGACTAGCGGGAGGTCCCTCCTAGGGGAGACCCAGTACTTC,CASSAPSPTSGRSLLGETQYF
few,TRBJ1-6,TRBV7-3,NA,TGTGCCAGCAGTTCGGACAGCTATAATTCACCCCTCCACTTT,CASSSDSYNSPLHF
few,TRBJ2-7,TRBV11-2,NA,TGTGCCAGCACCTATTCCCCCCTAACAGGTGCCTACGAGCAGTACTTC,CASTYSPLTGAYEQYF
NA,TRBJ1-1,TRBV2,NA,TGTGCCAGCGGGTGGGGCAGGGATGAAGCTTTCTTT,CASGWGRDEAFF
NA,TRBJ2-5,TRBV7-2,NA,TGTGCCAGCAGCTTAGTGAGTGGCGGGCAAGAGACCCAGTACTTC,CASSLVSGGQETQYF
NA,TRBJ2-3,TRBV19,TRBD2,TGTGCCAGTATCCCAGATAGCGGGGGAGCCACAGATACGCAGTATTTT,CASIPDSGGATDTQYF
few,TRBJ1-2,TRBV7-3,NA,TGTGCCAGCAGCTTAACCGGACCTCCGGAGCACTATGGCTACACCTTC,CASSLTGPPEHYGYTF
few,TRBJ2-7,TRBV16,NA,TGTGCCAGCAGCCCTCAGGCCGGGAACGAGCAGTACTTC,CASSPQAGNEQYF
few,TRBJ2-1,TRBV7-2,NA,TGTGCCAGCAGCGCCCAGCGGAAGCAGTTCTTC,CASSAQRKQFF
NA,TRBJ2-7,TRBV20-1,TRBD1,TGCAGTGCTAGTCCCGGACAGGTCCTCTCCTACGAGCAGTACTTC,CSASPGQVLSYEQYF
NA,TRBJ2-3,TRBV24-1,NA,TGTGCCACCAGTGATTTGCATTTTGGGTCGTGGGCAGTTAATTACACAGATACGCAGTATTTT,CATSDLHFGSWAVNYTDTQYF
NA,TRBJ2-3,TRBV24-1,TRBD1,TGTACCACCAGTGATTTCCCGGCGGACAGGGGCTTAATCAACACAGATACGCAGTATTTT,CTTSDFPADRGLINTDTQYF
few,TRBJ1-2,TRBV14,TRBD1,TGTGCCAGCAGCCAAGGGGTAGGACAGGGAAGTCCTGCTGGCTACACCTTC,CASSQGVGQGSPAGYTF
NA,TRBJ2-7,TRBV12-5,NA,TGTGCTAGTAGCCAACACGGGAGTCGTACCTACGAGCAGTACTTC,CASSQHGSRTYEQYF
NA,TRBJ2-3,TRBV27,NA,TGTGCCAGCAACTATCTCGCAAGCACAGATACGCAGTATTTT,CASNYLASTDTQYF
NA,TRBJ1-1,TRBV18,NA,TGTGCCAGCTCACCACCGGGATCCCTGAGGACTGAAGCTTTCTTT,CASSPPGSLRTEAFF
once,TRBJ1-1,TRBV4-2,NA,TGTGCCAGCAGCCAAGTTGACGGGACTGAAGCTTTCTTT,CASSQVDGTEAFF
NA,TRBJ2-2,TRBV27,NA,TGTGCCAGCAGTTGCGGGGTAATCGGGGAGCTGTTTTTT,CASSCGVIGELFF
NA,TRBJ2-3,TRBV4-2,TRBD2,TGTGCCAGCAGCCAAGTGAGTCGACTAGCGGGAGGAGATACGCAGTATTTT,CASSQVSRLAGGDTQYF
few,TRBJ1-6,TRBV29-1,NA,TGCAGCGGACGGACAGCGTTGGATTCACCCCTCCACTTT,CSGRTALDSPLHF
NA,TRBJ2-3,TRBV7-9,NA,TGTGCCAGCAGCCCAAAGAAAGATACGCAGTATTTT,CASSPKKDTQYF